This TCR beta chain was identified during a study of CD8 T cells in ankylosing spondylitis. General study findings and limits: Past research had described some motif variants in reactive arthritis synovial fluid and blood. What appeared characteristic of ankylosing spondylitis blood was a TCR beta motif of fewer than ten highly homologous variants. The authors reported significant enrichment of disease-linked clones in matched ankylosing spondylitis synovial fluid.

A quantitative 5'-RACE method, one with molecular barcodes, was used to make TCR beta libraries. TCRdb reanalysed the 5' RACE reads using MiXCR and keeps one entry per CDR3 protein. The sample has hundreds of thousands of distinct CDR3 sequences, 20% to 30% seen once. This clonotype was picked up a small number of times. Antigen unknown. The sequence was obtained from a male donor with ankylosing spondylitis. Sequencing input: blood, either unsorted or a sorted T cell fraction (not recorded which).

CDR3 region: CASRASGTHSYNEQFF. In nucleotides, the CDR3 is TGTGCCAGCAGGGCTAGCGGGACCCACTCCTACAATGAGCAGTTCTTC. This sequence joins TRBV28 and TRBJ2-1, with TRBD2 matching 9 bases. The germline gives CDR1 MDHEN, CDR2 SYDVKM. Trimming removed 6 bases from V and 0 bases from J; junction bases left unmatched: 6. This CDR3 comprises 16 residues.